This TCR beta chain was profiled in a study of T cell responses to AZD1222 COVID-19 vaccine. Clones were sequenced by immunoSEQ multiplex PCR, and TCRdb holds only the in-frame ones, with some missing. The sample lists around 160,000 clones; over 80% were seen once. The specimen comprised peripheral blood, sampled on day 0 of MenACWY control vaccination. This TCR was sampled from an adult in good health.

The DNA of the CDR3 is TGTGCCAGCAGCTTACTGGGCCGTCGGCAATCCTCTGGAAACACCATATATTTT. The encoded protein is CASSLLGRRQSSGNTIYF. The chain couples TRBV7-9 to TRBJ1-3; D not certain. The CDR3 is 18 amino acids. The germline V gene encodes CDR1 SEHNR and CDR2 FQNEAQ (reference sequence). V was pared by 2 bases and J by 0 bases, with 17 bases between.